Following are 16 T cell receptor beta chains from one sample sequenced in a study of Ad26.COV2.S vaccination and SARS-CoV-2 variants. Here immunoSEQ multiplex PCR was the method, and the copy in TCRdb shows in-frame clones only, minus some. Here the sample spans around 140,000 clones, 86% being singletons. Sequences were derived from peripheral blood, sampled after recovery from COVID-19. These receptors were obtained from a human donor who had recovered from COVID-19.

In this sample, this clone turned up once. This chain joins TRBV11-2 and TRBJ2-7; D is possibly TRBD1 (6 bases). The CDR3 has 13 amino acids. From germline, CDR1 is SGHAT and CDR2 FQNNGV. CDR3 sequence (DNA): TGTGCTACGCAGGGGTTTGGTTTCAACGAGCAGTACTTC. Its protein product is CATQGFGFNEQYF.

This clone was observed a handful of times. The V gene is TRBV20-1, the J gene TRBJ1-1; D gene uncertain. Trimming left V 2 bases short and J 8 bases short, with 6 bases between. Per the germline V gene, CDR1 is DFQATT and CDR2 is SNEGSKA (reference sequence). The CDR3 loop spans 10 amino acids. In DNA form, the CDR3 reads TGCAGTGCTAGATGGTACGAAGCTTTCTTT. It codes for CSARWYEAFF.

The chain uses TRBV6-5 and TRBJ1-1; D is unresolved. This CDR3 has 14 amino acids. Germline CDR1 MNHEY, CDR2 SVGAGI. The ends were cut back, 6 bases at V and 0 bases at J, with 11 bases in the middle. Here the CDR3 reads CASSPGRMNTEAFF. CDR3 bases: TGTGCCAGCAGCCCCGGGAGGATGAACACTGAAGCTTTCTTT.

The chain is built from TRBV6-4 and TRBJ1-1, with D possibly matching TRBD1 (5 bases). The CDR3 spans 13 residues. Germline V gene data show CDR1 as MRHNA and CDR2 as SNTAGT. Trimming cost V 6 bases and J 1 base, with 9 bases left between them. The CDR3 is CASSEDKNTEAFF. The CDR3 DNA reads as TGTGCCAGCAGCGAGGACAAGAACACTGAAGCTTTCTTT.

The gene calls are TRBV7-6 and TRBJ2-7; 7 nucleotides match TRBD1. V shed 6 bases, J shed 2 bases, and the junction held 7 bases outside the gene matches. The CDR3 loop spans 14 amino acids. Per germline, CDR1 SGHVS and CDR2 FNYEAQ. CDR3 sequence: CASSTAGGPYEQYF. CDR3 nucleotides: TGTGCCAGCAGTACCGCAGGGGGACCCTACGAGCAGTACTTC.

This clone came up a few times. V usage is TRBV7-9 and J usage is TRBJ2-7; 8 bases are shared with TRBD2. V lost 4 bases to trimming and J lost 6 bases; unmatched junction nucleotides: 11. The CDR3 is 15 amino acids. The germline CDR1 and CDR2 sequences are SEHNR and FQNEAQ (reference sequence). CDR3: CASSSGGNTGAEQYF. The CDR3 DNA reads TGTGCCAGCAGCTCGGGGGGGAACACTGGGGCCGAGCAGTACTTC. The variable domain in full, completed from reference TRBV7-9 and TRBJ2-7, reads DTGVSQNPRHKITKRGQNVTFRCDPISEHNRLYWYRQTLGQGPEFLTYFQNEAQLEKSRLLSDRFSAERPKGSFSTLEIQRTEQGDSAMYLCASSSGGNTGAEQYFGPGTRLTVT.

A single count supports this clone. The chain carries TRBV11-2 and TRBJ2-3, with D possibly called TRBD1 or TRBD2 (5 bases each). Germline loops: CDR1 SGHAT, CDR2 FQNNGV. V was trimmed by 1 base and J by 7 bases, leaving 12 bases between them. The CDR3 spans 14 residues. For the CDR3, the DNA is TGTGCCAGCAGCTTAGCAGCCGGGGCCCATACGCAGTATTTT. It yields the protein CASSLAAGAHTQYF.

CDR3 sequence: CSASEVTGTDTQYF. The CDR3 DNA sequence: TGCAGTGCTAGTGAAGTGACCGGCACAGATACGCAGTATTTT. The J gene is TRBJ2-3, the V gene TRBV20-1; no clear D gene. Looked up from germline, CDR1 is DFQATT and CDR2 is SNEGSKA (reference sequence). The CDR3 extends over 14 amino acids. V gave up 3 bases and J gave up 1 base, with 11 bases separating them.

This rearrangement joins TRBV25-1 to TRBJ1-5, with D possibly matching TRBD1 (6 bases). The length of the CDR3 is 14 residues. From germline, CDR1 is MGHDK and CDR2 SYGVNS. V was cut by 1 base and J by 6 bases, with 10 bases left in between. The CDR3 loop reads CASSEFEGGQPQHF. CDR3 DNA sequence: TGTGCCAGCAGTGAATTTGAAGGGGGTCAGCCCCAGCATTTT. Complete variable domain (other parts from reference TRBV25-1 and TRBJ1-5): EADIYQTPRYLVIGTGKKITLECSQTMGHDKMYWYQQDPGMELHLIHYSYGVNSTEKGDLSSESTVSRIRTEHFPLTLESARPSHTSQYLCASSEFEGGQPQHFGDGTRLSIL.

The rearrangement uses TRBV11-2 and TRBJ2-1, with D unresolved. With 6 bases removed from V and 4 bases from J, the gap between germline ends came to 13 bases. The CDR3 sequence is 14 residues long. Germline values: CDR1 SGHAT, CDR2 FQNNGV. For the CDR3, the DNA is TGTGCCAGCAGGTCCCCCGACTGGTACAATGAGCAGTTCTTC. It translates to CASRSPDWYNEQFF. Complete variable domain (other parts from reference TRBV11-2 and TRBJ2-1): EAGVAQSPRYKIIEKRQSVAFWCNPISGHATLYWYQQILGQGPKLLIQFQNNGVVDDSQLPKDRFSAERLKGVDSTLKIQPAKLEDSAVYLCASRSPDWYNEQFFGPGTRLTVL.

The chain has TRBV7-8 and TRBJ1-4, with D perhaps matching TRBD1 (6 bases). The V end lost 5 bases, the J end lost 11 bases, and 21 bases lay between the germline ends. The CDR3 is made up of 15 amino acids. CDR1 and CDR2 from the germline V gene are SGHVS and FQNEAQ. The CDR3: CASSRSNKQGDKLFF. The CDR3 nucleotides are TGTGCCAGCAGCCGAAGTAATAAACAGGGAGATAAACTGTTTTTT.

The chain uses TRBV5-6 and TRBJ1-3; D gene uncertain. This CDR3 has 16 residues. The germline V gene encodes CDR1 SGHDT and CDR2 YYEEEE. The V gene lost 3 bases and the J gene lost 4 bases, with 17 bases spanning the gap. CDR3: CASSSWASQRGNTIYF. The CDR3 DNA follows: TGTGCCAGCAGCTCATGGGCCTCGCAGAGGGGAAACACCATATATTTT.

The chain carries TRBV6-6 and TRBJ1-1; perhaps TRBD1 as D (5 bases). Germline V lookup: CDR1 MNHNY, CDR2 SVGAGI (reference sequence). The CDR3 length is 14 residues. V was shortened by 2 bases and J by 4 bases, with 11 bases between the two germline ends. In nucleotides, the CDR3 is TGTGCCAGCAGTTACCAGGGTAGGGCCACTGAAGCTTTCTTT. Translating it yields CASSYQGRATEAFF.

The V and J genes are TRBV4-1 and TRBJ1-4, with D unresolved. Germline assignment: CDR1 MGHRA and CDR2 YSYEKL. V was shortened by 4 bases and J by 8 bases, with 14 bases between the two germline ends. The CDR3 is made up of 14 amino acids. The CDR3 loop is CASSREEGGEKLFF. CDR3 DNA sequence: TGCGCCAGCAGCCGAGAGGAAGGTGGCGAAAAACTGTTTTTT.

This clone appeared once. The chain uses TRBV9 and TRBJ2-3; 7 nucleotides line up with TRBD2. V dropped 4 bases and J dropped 0; count of bases not matched to a gene: 5. Germline CDR1 is SGDLS and CDR2 is YYNGEE. CDR3 length: 15 amino acids. The CDR3 coding sequence is TGTGCCAGCAGCCCTAGCGGAGCTAGCACAGATACGCAGTATTTT. As protein: CASSPSGASTDTQYF.

The rearrangement links TRBV15 to TRBJ1-2; TRBD1 might be the D (5 bases). Germline CDR1 reads LNHNV; CDR2 reads YYDKDF (reference sequence). This CDR3 spans 14 amino acids. With 4 bases removed from V and 8 bases from J, the gap between germline ends came to 17 bases. CDR3 DNA sequence: TGTGCCACCAGCACCCACCAGGGTATTGGGGGCTACACCTTC. It specifies CATSTHQGIGGYTF.